The T cell receptor beta chain described here comes from a study of T cell changes during pregnancy in multiple sclerosis. Profiling relied on immunoSEQ multiplex PCR, and the TCRdb table lists in-frame clones only, not all of them. The sample has around 50,000 clones, roughly 94% seen once. The CDR3 is 16 amino acids. The V gene's germline CDR1 is SGHNT and CDR2 YYREEE (reference sequence). J was trimmed by 7 bases and V by 0 bases; bases with no gene match: 6. The sequence was obtained from a female donor with multiple sclerosis, enrolled in a pregnancy study. The sample was CD4+ T cells from peripheral blood mononuclear cells, taken in the first trimester of pregnancy. The V and J genes are TRBV5-4 and TRBJ2-1, with TRBD2 matching 11 bases. DNA of the CDR3: TGTGCCAGCAGCTTGGGGGGTAGCGGGGGGGCTAATGAGCAGTTCTTC. Its protein is CASSLGGSGGANEQFF.